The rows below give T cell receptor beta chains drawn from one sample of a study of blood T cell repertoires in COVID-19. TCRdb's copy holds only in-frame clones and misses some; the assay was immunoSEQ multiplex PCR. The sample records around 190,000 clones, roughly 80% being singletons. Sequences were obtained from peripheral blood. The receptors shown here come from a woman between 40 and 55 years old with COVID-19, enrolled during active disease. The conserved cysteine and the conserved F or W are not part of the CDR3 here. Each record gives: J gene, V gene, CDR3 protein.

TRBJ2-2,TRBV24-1,ATSDLTGRSGELF
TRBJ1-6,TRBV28,ASKQLLGQGNSPLH
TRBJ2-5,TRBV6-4,ASRQTVGSETQY
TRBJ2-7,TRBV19,ASSMSSGRNKQY
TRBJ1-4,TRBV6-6,ASRGQGTNEKLF
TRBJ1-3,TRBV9,ASSAFQGAGNTIY
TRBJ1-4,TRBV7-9,ASSFEGVGKLF
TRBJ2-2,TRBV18,ASSPPRTFPGELF
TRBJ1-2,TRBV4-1,ASSRYDRPGQGAEGYT
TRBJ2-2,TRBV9,ASSPHSRGGELGELF
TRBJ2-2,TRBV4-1,ASRMRSSPGQGTGELF
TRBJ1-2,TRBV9,ASSDITGEGYT
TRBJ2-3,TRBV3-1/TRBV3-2,ASSDRLTDTQY
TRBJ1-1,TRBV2,ASSLPGGTEAF
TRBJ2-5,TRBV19,ASSIVGTGEETQY
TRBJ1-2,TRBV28,ASSLWDRGRIGGYT
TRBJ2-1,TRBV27,ASSLWTSGGEQF
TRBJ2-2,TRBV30,AWSARVGGELF
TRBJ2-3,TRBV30,AWSVRTGGTQY
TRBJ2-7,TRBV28,ASSLVTSGIGDEQY
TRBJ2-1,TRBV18,ASSADRDQQF
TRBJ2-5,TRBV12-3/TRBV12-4,ASSSTPGAQY